Included here is one TCR beta chain sequence, with context. What it binds is unknown. PCR was performed using 60 Vbeta and 13 Jbeta primers. The protocol was immunoSEQ multiplex PCR, while the TCRdb copy is restricted to in-frame clones and leaves out a portion. The sample holds some 120,000 clones, less than 80% seen once. This entry is derived from a study of cytomegalovirus exposure and HLA in healthy donors. Whole-study findings and limits: In an earlier analysis, most TCR beta V segments were productive about 87% or about 30% of the time.

Germline V gene lookup returns CDR1 SEHNR and CDR2 FQNEAQ (reference sequence). The ends lost 8 bases at V and 6 bases at J; junction bases unmatched: 10. The CDR3 has 15 residues. This chain uses TRBV7-9 with TRBJ2-1; 10 bases match TRBD1. Material: PBMCs. The receptor was isolated from a man aged 25 to 40 in good health and CMV-seronegative. CDR3 region: CASRDRGRGLNEQFF. The CDR3 nucleotides are TGTGCCAGCCGGGACAGGGGTCGAGGGCTCAATGAGCAGTTCTTC.